The source of this T cell receptor (beta chain) is a study of blood T cells in healthy people across ages. With 4 bases clipped from V and 8 bases from J, the junction kept 8 bases outside the gene matches. The CDR3 sequence is 15 residues long. Germline loops: CDR1 MGHRA, CDR2 YSYEKL. PBMCs, at least 6 million per sample, were isolated. Primers used in a second PCR of about 6 to 11 cycles were a sample-barcoded 5' primer and a J-beta primer mix. TCRdb analysed the 5' RACE reads with MiXCR anew, one entry per CDR3 protein. In the table there are nearly 800,000 distinct CDR3 sequences, about 25% of which are singletons. This clonotype was counted a few times. The same data also contributed to another study, on T cells of mothers and their children. That source reports: Using approximately 1.5 ug per 15 ul, all extracted RNA underwent cDNA synthesis. The authors added sample barcodes and 2-4 random nucleotides using the M1S primer of the second PCR. For related and unrelated pairs alike, thymic selection shapes TCR recombination output similarly.

Sequenced: blood. This TCR came from a boy between 10 and 17 years old in good health. The V call is TRBV4-1, the J call TRBJ1-4, with 9 bases lining up with TRBD1. This CDR3 is CASSPLTGGREKLFF. The CDR3 DNA sequence: TGCGCCAGCAGCCCCCTTACAGGGGGCAGGGAAAAACTGTTTTTT.